A single TCR beta chain is shown here with its context. Clones were read by immunoSEQ multiplex PCR, and TCRdb kept only the in-frame ones, dropping some. Here the sample spans tens of thousands of clones, 80% to 95% being singletons. This specimen belongs to a study of T cell changes during pregnancy in multiple sclerosis. Trimming cost V 5 bases and J 4 bases; bases outside gene matches: 6. CDR1 and CDR2 (germline): MRHNA, SNTAGT. This CDR3 spans 15 amino acids. This rearrangement joins TRBV6-4 to TRBJ2-1; 9 bases are a match to TRBD2. The receptor was derived from a female donor in good health, enrolled as a control in a pregnancy study. This specimen consisted of peripheral blood, obtained in the third trimester of pregnancy. CDR3 protein: CASSSSGGMYNEQFF. Written as DNA, the CDR3 is TGTGCCAGCAGTTCAAGCGGGGGGATGTACAATGAGCAGTTCTTC.